Only one count was recorded for the clone carrying this T cell receptor beta chain. This specimen comes from a study of T cell responses to AZD1222 COVID-19 vaccine. There are 14 residues in the CDR3. The junction had 6 bases not matched to a gene; V was cut back by 6 bases and J by 1 base. CDR1 and CDR2 (germline): SGHTA, FQGNSA. Profiling relied on immunoSEQ multiplex PCR, and the TCRdb table lists in-frame clones only, not all of them. Of 100,000 to 150,000 clones in the sample, roughly 89% were seen once. The chain employs TRBV7-2 and TRBJ2-7, with 7 bases matching TRBD1. This receptor was identified in an adult in good health. The material was peripheral blood, obtained on day 0 of AZD1222 vaccination. CDR3 loop: CASSSNRGSYEQYF. The CDR3 nucleotides read TGTGCCAGCAGTTCTAACAGGGGATCCTACGAGCAGTACTTC.